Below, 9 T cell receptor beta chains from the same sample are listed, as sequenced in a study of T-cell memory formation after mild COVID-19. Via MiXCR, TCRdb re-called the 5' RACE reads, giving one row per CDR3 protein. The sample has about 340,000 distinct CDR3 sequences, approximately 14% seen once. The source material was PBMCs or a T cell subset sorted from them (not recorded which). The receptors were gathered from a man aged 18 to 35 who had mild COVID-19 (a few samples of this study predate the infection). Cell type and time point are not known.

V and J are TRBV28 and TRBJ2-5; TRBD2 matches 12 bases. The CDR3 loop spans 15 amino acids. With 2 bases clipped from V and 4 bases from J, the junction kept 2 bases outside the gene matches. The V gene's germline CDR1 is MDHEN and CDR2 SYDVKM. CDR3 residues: CASSLGLAGIETQYF. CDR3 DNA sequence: TGTGCCAGCAGTTTAGGACTAGCGGGGATAGAGACCCAGTACTTC.

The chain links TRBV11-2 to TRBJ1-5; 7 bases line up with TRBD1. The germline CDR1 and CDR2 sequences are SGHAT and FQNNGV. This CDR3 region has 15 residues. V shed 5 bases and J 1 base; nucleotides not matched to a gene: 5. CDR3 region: CASSETGHSNQPQHF. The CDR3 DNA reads TGTGCCAGCAGCGAGACAGGGCACAGCAATCAGCCCCAGCATTTT.

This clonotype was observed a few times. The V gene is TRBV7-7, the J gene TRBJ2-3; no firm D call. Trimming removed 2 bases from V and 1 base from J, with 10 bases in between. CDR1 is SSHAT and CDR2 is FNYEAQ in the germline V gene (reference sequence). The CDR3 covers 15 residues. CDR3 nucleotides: TGTGCCAGCAGCTTAACCTATGGAGGCACAGATACGCAGTATTTT. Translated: CASSLTYGGTDTQYF.

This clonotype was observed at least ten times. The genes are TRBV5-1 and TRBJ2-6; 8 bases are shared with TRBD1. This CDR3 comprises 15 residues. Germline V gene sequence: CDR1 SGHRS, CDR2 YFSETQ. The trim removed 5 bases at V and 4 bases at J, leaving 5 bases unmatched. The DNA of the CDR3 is TGCGCCAGCAGTGCAGGGGGCTTCGGGGCCAACGTCCTGACTTTC. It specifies CASSAGGFGANVLTF.

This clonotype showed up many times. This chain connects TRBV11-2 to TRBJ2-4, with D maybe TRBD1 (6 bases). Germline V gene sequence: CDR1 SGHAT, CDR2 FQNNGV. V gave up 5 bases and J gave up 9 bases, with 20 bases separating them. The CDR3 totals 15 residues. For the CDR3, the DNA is TGTGCCAGCAGCACCATGACAGGCGATTTGGGCATTCAGTACTTC. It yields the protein CASSTMTGDLGIQYF.

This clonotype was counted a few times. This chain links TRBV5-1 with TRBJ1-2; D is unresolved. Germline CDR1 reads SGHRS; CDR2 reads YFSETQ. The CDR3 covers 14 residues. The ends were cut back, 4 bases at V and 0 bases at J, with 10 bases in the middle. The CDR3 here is CASSKDGSNYGYTF. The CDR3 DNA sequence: TGCGCCAGCAGCAAAGACGGCTCTAACTATGGCTACACCTTC.

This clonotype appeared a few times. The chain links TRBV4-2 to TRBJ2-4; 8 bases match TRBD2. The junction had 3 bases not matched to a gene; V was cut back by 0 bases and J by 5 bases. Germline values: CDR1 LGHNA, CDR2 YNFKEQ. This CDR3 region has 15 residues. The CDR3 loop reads CASSQERAGENIQYF. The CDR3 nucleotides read TGTGCCAGCAGCCAAGAAAGAGCGGGAGAAAACATTCAGTACTTC.

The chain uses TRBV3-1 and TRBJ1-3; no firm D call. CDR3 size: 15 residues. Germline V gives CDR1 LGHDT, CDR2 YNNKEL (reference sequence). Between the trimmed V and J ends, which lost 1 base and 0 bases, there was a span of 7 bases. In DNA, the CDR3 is TGTGCCAGCAGCCAAGTGCAAGCCTCTGGAAACACCATATATTTT. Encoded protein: CASSQVQASGNTIYF.

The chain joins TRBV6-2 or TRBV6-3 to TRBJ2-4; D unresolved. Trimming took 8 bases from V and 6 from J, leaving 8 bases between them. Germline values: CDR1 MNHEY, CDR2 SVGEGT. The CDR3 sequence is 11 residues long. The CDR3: CASSALNIQYF. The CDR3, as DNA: TGTGCCAGCTCAGCCTTAAACATTCAGTACTTC.